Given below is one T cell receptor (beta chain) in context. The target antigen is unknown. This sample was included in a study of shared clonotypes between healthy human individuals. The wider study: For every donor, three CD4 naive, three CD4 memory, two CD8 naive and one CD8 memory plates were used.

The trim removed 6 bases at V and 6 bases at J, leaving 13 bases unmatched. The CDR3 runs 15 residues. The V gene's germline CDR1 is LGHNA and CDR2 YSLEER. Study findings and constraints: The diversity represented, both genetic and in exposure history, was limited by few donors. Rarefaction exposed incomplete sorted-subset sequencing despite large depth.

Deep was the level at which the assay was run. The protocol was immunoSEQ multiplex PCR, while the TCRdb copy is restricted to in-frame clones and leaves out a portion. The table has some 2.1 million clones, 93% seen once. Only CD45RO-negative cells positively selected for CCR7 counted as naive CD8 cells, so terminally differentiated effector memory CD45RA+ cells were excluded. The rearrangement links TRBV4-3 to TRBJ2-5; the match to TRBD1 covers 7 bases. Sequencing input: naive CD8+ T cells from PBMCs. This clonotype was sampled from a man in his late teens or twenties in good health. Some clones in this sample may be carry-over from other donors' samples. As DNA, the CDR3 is TGCGCCAGCAGACCTGACAGGGCAAATTTCCAGACCCAGTACTTC. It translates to CASRPDRANFQTQYF.